This is a list of T cell receptor beta chains from one sample in a study of TIL therapy for anti-PD-1-resistant metastatic lung cancer. Libraries were prepared by immunoSEQ multiplex PCR; TCRdb keeps only in-frame clonotypes and omits some of them. The sample holds about 26,000 clones, roughly two thirds seen once. The specimen was tumor tissue, collected at baseline. Receptor source: a person aged 25 to 80 with non-small cell lung cancer. The CDR3 runs from the conserved cysteine through the conserved F or W. D genes are given only for firm matches. Part of the rows lack a size; the others show once, few, many or a class for expanded clones.

V gene	J gene	clone size	D gene	CDR3 protein	CDR3 DNA
TRBV2	TRBJ2-1	.	TRBD2	CASSWTSGDNEQFF	TGTGCCAGCAGCTGGACTAGCGGGGACAATGAGCAGTTCTTC
TRBV5-6	TRBJ2-3	.	.	CASSYPRGTSSTDTQYF	TGTGCCAGCAGCTACCCCCGGGGGACCTCTAGCACAGATACGCAGTATTTT
TRBV6-1	TRBJ1-3	.	.	CASSEAGESGNTIYF	TGTGCCAGCAGTGAAGCGGGGGAATCTGGAAACACCATATATTTT
TRBV27	TRBJ2-3	.	TRBD2	CASSPLAGGTDTQYF	TGTGCCAGCAGTCCCTTAGCGGGGGGGACAGATACGCAGTATTTT
TRBV7-9	TRBJ2-7	.	.	CASSSTGYEQYF	TGTGCCAGCAGCTCAACAGGGTACGAGCAGTACTTC
TRBV11-2	TRBJ1-5	few	.	CASSLVGGSSNQPQHF	TGTGCCAGCAGCTTAGTGGGGGGGTCTAGCAATCAGCCCCAGCATTTT
TRBV28	TRBJ2-7	few	.	CASSWGRVVGEQYF	TGTGCCAGCAGCTGGGGACGGGTAGTCGGCGAGCAGTACTTC
TRBV6-6	TRBJ1-2	few	TRBD1	CASRQGSYGYTF	TGTGCCAGCAGACAGGGGAGCTATGGCTACACCTTC
TRBV5-4	TRBJ1-2	.	.	CASSAGPLLGYTF	TGTGCCAGCAGTGCGGGTCCCCTCCTGGGCTACACCTTC
TRBV5-1	TRBJ1-1	.	.	CASSAGTNTEAFF	TGCGCCAGCAGCGCCGGGACGAACACTGAAGCTTTCTTT
TRBV6-4	TRBJ2-1	.	TRBD2	CASSAEPSGGANEQFF	TGTGCCAGCAGCGCCGAACCTAGCGGGGGGGCCAATGAGCAGTTCTTC
TRBV6-1	TRBJ1-5	.	TRBD1	CASNQDRAANQPQHF	TGTGCCAGCAACCAGGACAGGGCCGCCAATCAGCCCCAGCATTTT
TRBV25-1	TRBJ2-2	.	.	CASSDVLGTLNTGELFF	TGTGCCAGCAGTGACGTGTTGGGGACGCTGAACACCGGGGAGCTGTTTTTT
TRBV21-1	TRBJ1-1	.	.	CASSKRPANTEAFF	TGTGCCAGCAGCAAGAGGCCAGCCAACACTGAAGCTTTCTTT
TRBV19	TRBJ1-2	few	.	CASSARDPANYGYTF	TGTGCCAGTAGTGCCAGGGATCCCGCTAACTATGGCTACACCTTC
TRBV5-4	TRBJ2-1	.	.	CASSLEAGANNEQFF	TGTGCCAGCAGCTTGGAGGCAGGGGCGAACAATGAGCAGTTCTTC
TRBV19	TRBJ2-4	few	TRBD1	CASSWVRDRGNIQYF	TGTGCCAGTAGTTGGGTTCGGGACAGGGGGAACATTCAGTACTTC
TRBV6-6	TRBJ1-2	.	.	CASSLGGAANYGYTF	TGTGCCAGCAGTCTTGGGGGGGCCGCTAACTATGGCTACACCTTC
TRBV7-2	TRBJ2-7	.	TRBD1	CASSLPTGATYEQYF	TGTGCCAGCAGCTTGCCCACAGGGGCAACCTACGAGCAGTACTTC
TRBV19	TRBJ2-7	.	TRBD1	CASSGTGFSYEQYF	TGTGCCAGTTCCGGGACAGGGTTTTCCTACGAGCAGTACTTC
TRBV6-1	TRBJ2-3	.	.	CASSLADTQYF	TGTGCCAGCAGCCTCGCAGATACGCAGTATTTT
TRBV7-9	TRBJ2-3	.	.	CASSSQGRADTQYF	TGTGCCAGCAGCTCGCAGGGCCGGGCAGATACGCAGTATTTT
TRBV30	TRBJ2-3	.	.	CAWTLTDTQYF	TGTGCCTGGACCCTCACAGATACGCAGTATTTT
TRBV2	TRBJ2-5	once	TRBD2	CASSAPGTSGGARETQYF	TGTGCCAGCAGCGCACCCGGGACTAGCGGGGGGGCACGGGAGACCCAGTACTTC
TRBV18	TRBJ1-6	.	TRBD1	CASSPTRRTGEESPLHF	TGTGCCAGCTCACCCACAAGAAGGACAGGCGAGGAATCACCCCTCCACTTT
TRBV18	TRBJ1-2	.	.	CASSPQESYGYTF	TGTGCCAGCTCACCACAGGAAAGCTATGGCTACACCTTC
TRBV6-5	TRBJ1-2	once	.	CASSYLRGGNYGYTF	TGTGCCAGCAGTTATCTCAGGGGAGGGAACTATGGCTACACCTTC
TRBV7-9	TRBJ2-1	.	TRBD2	CASSHAGGGYNEQFF	TGTGCCAGCAGCCACGCGGGGGGCGGCTACAATGAGCAGTTCTTC
TRBV5-1	TRBJ2-7	.	.	CASSPRAPTYEQYF	TGCGCCAGCAGCCCCCGAGCGCCGACCTACGAGCAGTACTTC
TRBV6-5	TRBJ1-1	few	.	CASRQGPHTEAFF	TGTGCCAGCAGACAGGGACCCCACACTGAAGCTTTCTTT
TRBV21-1	TRBJ2-3	once	.	CASSKVSPRASTDTQYF	TGTGCCAGCAGCAAAGTGAGTCCACGGGCTAGCACAGATACGCAGTATTTT
TRBV10-3	TRBJ2-1	.	TRBD1	CAISGQGLVSEQFF	TGTGCCATCTCGGGACAGGGATTGGTCAGTGAGCAGTTCTTC
TRBV2	TRBJ2-5	.	TRBD1	CASRDRGKTQYF	TGTGCCAGCCGCGACAGGGGCAAGACCCAGTACTTC
TRBV21-1	TRBJ2-1	.	.	CASSRKGALLNEQFF	TGTGCCAGCAGCAGGAAGGGGGCATTACTCAATGAGCAGTTCTTC
TRBV29-1	TRBJ2-7	.	TRBD1	CSGTFGRGREQYF	TGCAGCGGTACATTCGGTAGGGGGCGAGAGCAGTACTTC
TRBV6-6	TRBJ1-1	.	TRBD1	CASSPRTGWGPEAFF	TGTGCCAGCAGTCCTCGGACAGGGTGGGGCCCGGAAGCTTTCTTT
TRBV29-1	TRBJ2-5	few	.	CSVDIGQETQYF	TGCAGCGTGGATATCGGGCAAGAGACCCAGTACTTC
TRBV6-1	TRBJ2-7	.	.	CASSDRYYEQYF	TGTGCCAGCAGTGACAGATATTACGAGCAGTACTTC
TRBV21-1	TRBJ2-7	.	.	CASSILARGGRYEQYF	TGTGCCAGCAGCATCCTAGCCCGGGGGGGCCGGTACGAGCAGTACTTC